This passage covers 20 T cell receptor beta chains from one sample sequenced in a study of T cell repertoires in cytomegalovirus infection. TCRdb reanalysed the reads using MiXCR and keeps one entry per CDR3 protein. The data show about 310,000 distinct CDR3 sequences, roughly a sixth seen once. The sample taken for sequencing was PBMCs. Every receptor here comes from a human donor in good health (CMV status not recorded). Some clones in this sample may be carry-over from other donors' samples.

The table lists this clonotype with a few counts. The V and J genes are TRBV3-1 and TRBJ1-2; D is undetermined. The length of the CDR3 is 16 residues. V was pared by 1 base and J by 4 bases, with 16 bases between. CDR1 is LGHDT and CDR2 is YNNKEL in the germline V gene (reference sequence). CDR3 region: CASSQGATGNFYGYTF. The CDR3 nucleotides are TGTGCCAGCAGCCAAGGCGCGACCGGAAATTTCTATGGCTACACCTTC.

Concerning this clonotype: At one of its ends the junction is not consistent with the germline gene, which may arise from a read error. The chain uses TRBV27 and TRBJ1-6; 10 positions match TRBD1. Germline CDR1 and CDR2: MNHEY and SMNVEV (reference sequence). The CDR3 extends over 20 amino acids. The CDR3 coding sequence is TGTGCCAGCAATTTAAGCCCGGGACAGGGGTTGATCTCCTATAATTCACCCCTCCACTTT. It specifies CASNLSPGQGLISYNSPLHF.

V and J are TRBV7-2 and TRBJ2-2; D might be TRBD1 (7 bases). V was trimmed by 5 bases and J by 6 bases, leaving 16 bases between them. CDR3 length: 15 amino acids. Per germline, CDR1 SGHTA and CDR2 FQGNSA. Written as DNA, the CDR3 is TGTGCCAGCAGCCCCTTCAGGGGGGCGCCCGGGGAGCTGTTTTTT. The encoded protein is CASSPFRGAPGELFF.

Here the CDR3 DNA reads TGTGCCAGCAGCTCGATGCTAGCGGGGGGGGATGAGCAGTTCTTC. Translation gives CASSSMLAGGDEQFF. V usage is TRBV7-9 and J usage is TRBJ2-1, with 12 bases lining up with TRBD2. CDR1 and CDR2 (germline): SEHNR, FQNEAQ (reference sequence). The CDR3 is 15 residues long. V gave up 4 bases and J gave up 8 bases; unmatched junction bases: 6.

This clonotype was detected a few times. The chain has TRBV18 and TRBJ1-4; possibly TRBD1 for D (6 bases). The germline V gene encodes CDR1 KGHSH and CDR2 LQKENI. The V end lost 3 bases, the J end lost 5 bases, and 13 bases lay between the germline ends. CDR3 length equals 15 residues. The CDR3 DNA is TGTGCCAGCTCACCGCTCCGACAGGAGAATGAAAAACTGTTTTTT. Its translation is CASSPLRQENEKLFF.

The V and J genes are TRBV27 and TRBJ1-2; 10 bases line up with TRBD1. CDR3 length equals 16 residues. Per germline, CDR1 MNHEY and CDR2 SMNVEV (reference sequence). V was clipped by 2 bases and J by 2 bases; unmatched bases: 5. CDR3 amino acids: CASSLGGQGTNYGYTF. CDR3 nucleotide sequence: TGTGCCAGCAGTTTAGGGGGACAGGGGACCAACTATGGCTACACCTTC.

The CDR3 spells CASSQDMGYEQYF. In DNA form, the CDR3 reads TGCGCCAGCAGCCAAGATATGGGGTACGAGCAGTACTTC. The chain couples TRBV4-1 to TRBJ2-7; D ambiguous. The CDR3 loop spans 13 amino acids. Deletions cut 0 bases from V and 4 bases from J, with 7 bases between. In germline, CDR1 is MGHRA, CDR2 YSYEKL.

This clonotype has a count of ten or more. The chain recombines TRBV7-2 with TRBJ1-6; D is unclear. The CDR3 covers 16 residues. The germline CDR1 and CDR2 sequences are SGHTA and FQGNSA. Trimming stripped 1 base from V and 7 bases from J, with 14 bases between. The chain's CDR3 is CASSLVSEGWNSPLHF. For the CDR3, the DNA is TGTGCCAGCAGCTTAGTGTCGGAGGGATGGAATTCACCCCTCCACTTT.

Only a few counts were recorded for this clonotype. This chain joins TRBV12-3 or TRBV12-4 and TRBJ2-7; the match to TRBD2 covers 8 bases. V shed 5 bases and J 2 bases; nucleotides not matched to a gene: 8. The CDR3 has 15 amino acids. The CDR3 DNA reads as TGTGCCAGCAGTAGAAGCGGGGGATTTACCTACGAGCAGTACTTC. It codes for CASSRSGGFTYEQYF.

This clonotype was detected ten times or more. V usage is TRBV4-3 and J usage is TRBJ2-3, with 10 positions matching TRBD2. V lost 0 bases to trimming and J lost 8 bases; unmatched junction nucleotides: 8. This CDR3 region has 16 residues. In germline, CDR1 is LGHNA, CDR2 YSLEER. The DNA of the CDR3 is TGCGCCAGCAGCCAAGATATCCAGCGGGGGGGCAGTACGCAGTATTTT. Amino acids: CASSQDIQRGGSTQYF.

V usage is TRBV2 and J usage is TRBJ1-1; no reliable D call. V was trimmed by 5 bases and J by 1 base, leaving 14 bases between them. CDR1 and CDR2 from the germline V gene are SNHLY and FYNNEI. This CDR3 spans 15 amino acids. CDR3 region: CASSWTREGNTEAFF. CDR3 coding DNA: TGTGCCAGCAGTTGGACCCGGGAAGGGAACACTGAAGCTTTCTTT.

The V and J genes are TRBV7-8 and TRBJ1-5; the match to TRBD1 covers 7 bases. The V segment lost 5 bases and the J segment 4 bases; nucleotides outside the gene matches: 11. Germline V gives CDR1 SGHVS, CDR2 FQNEAQ. The CDR3 length is 16 residues. The chain's CDR3 is CASSLRRDSRNQPQHF. DNA of the CDR3: TGTGCCAGCAGCCTACGTCGGGACAGCCGGAATCAGCCCCAGCATTTT.

This clonotype showed up just a few times. The chain carries TRBV28 and TRBJ2-5; D uncertain. In germline, CDR1 is MDHEN, CDR2 SYDVKM. V was pared by 5 bases and J by 2 bases, with 18 bases between. This CDR3 has 16 amino acids. CDR3 bases: TGTGCCAGCAGTCCCGCAGCCCCCTATGAACAAGAGACCCAGTACTTC. Its protein is CASSPAAPYEQETQYF.

Only a few counts were recorded for this clonotype. This CDR3 is CASSLRSQQYF. The CDR3, as DNA: TGTGCCAGCAGTTTACGATCTCAGCAGTACTTC. The chain uses TRBV12-3 or TRBV12-4 and TRBJ2-7; no clear D. The V end was cut by 2 bases, the J end by 8 bases, with 7 bases between. The CDR3 sequence is 11 residues long.

The chain links TRBV4-3 to TRBJ1-3; 8 nucleotides agree with TRBD1. V lost 1 base and J lost 9; bases outside the gene matches: 5. The CDR3 spans 14 residues. Germline V gene lookup returns CDR1 LGHNA and CDR2 YSLEER. The CDR3 region is CASSQGTGFGTIYF. CDR3 nucleotides: TGCGCCAGCAGCCAAGGGACAGGGTTTGGCACCATATATTTT.

In this sample, this clonotype turned up a few times. The chain links TRBV19 to TRBJ2-7, with D unclear. V was cut by 6 bases and J by 3 bases, with 12 bases left in between. The CDR3 is made up of 13 amino acids. Germline V gives CDR1 LNHDA, CDR2 SQIVND (reference sequence). This CDR3 is CASSPGKGYEQYF. Here the CDR3 DNA reads TGTGCCAGTAGCCCAGGAAAGGGCTACGAGCAGTACTTC.

In this sample, this clonotype turned up many times. The J gene is TRBJ2-5, the V gene TRBV20-1, with 7 bases aligning to TRBD2. This CDR3 comprises 14 residues. Germline V gene lookup returns CDR1 DFQATT and CDR2 SNEGSKA (reference sequence). With V trimmed by 2 bases and J by 1 base, 4 bases remained unmatched. In DNA, the CDR3 is TGCAGTGCTAGAAGCGGGGAACCCCAAGAGACCCAGTACTTC. Residues: CSARSGEPQETQYF.

The chain links TRBV20-1 to TRBJ2-1, with D possibly matching TRBD2 (6 bases). V was shortened by 4 bases and J by 4 bases, with 14 bases between the two germline ends. This CDR3 region has 14 residues. Germline-derived CDR1 and CDR2 are DFQATT and SNEGSKA (reference sequence). The DNA for the CDR3 is TGCAGTGCTAAACGGGGGTCGGGTTACAATGAGCAGTTCTTC. Translating gives CSAKRGSGYNEQFF.

J is TRBJ2-1 and V is TRBV6-2 or TRBV6-3; D not certain. This CDR3 comprises 12 residues. Trimming removed 8 bases from V and 12 bases from J, with 17 bases in between. CDR1 is MNHEY and CDR2 is SVGEGT in the germline V gene. CDR3 bases: TGTGCCAGCTCAAAAGAGACGATTGGGCAGTTCTTC. Protein sequence: CASSKETIGQFF.

The rearrangement joins TRBV2 to TRBJ1-6; D remains ambiguous. V lost 4 bases and J lost 9, with 13 bases in between. This CDR3 has 14 amino acids. In germline, CDR1 is SNHLY, CDR2 FYNNEI. Here the CDR3 DNA reads TGTGCCAGCAGTGGCCCCATAGAGGGTTCACCCCTCCACTTT. It yields the protein CASSGPIEGSPLHF.